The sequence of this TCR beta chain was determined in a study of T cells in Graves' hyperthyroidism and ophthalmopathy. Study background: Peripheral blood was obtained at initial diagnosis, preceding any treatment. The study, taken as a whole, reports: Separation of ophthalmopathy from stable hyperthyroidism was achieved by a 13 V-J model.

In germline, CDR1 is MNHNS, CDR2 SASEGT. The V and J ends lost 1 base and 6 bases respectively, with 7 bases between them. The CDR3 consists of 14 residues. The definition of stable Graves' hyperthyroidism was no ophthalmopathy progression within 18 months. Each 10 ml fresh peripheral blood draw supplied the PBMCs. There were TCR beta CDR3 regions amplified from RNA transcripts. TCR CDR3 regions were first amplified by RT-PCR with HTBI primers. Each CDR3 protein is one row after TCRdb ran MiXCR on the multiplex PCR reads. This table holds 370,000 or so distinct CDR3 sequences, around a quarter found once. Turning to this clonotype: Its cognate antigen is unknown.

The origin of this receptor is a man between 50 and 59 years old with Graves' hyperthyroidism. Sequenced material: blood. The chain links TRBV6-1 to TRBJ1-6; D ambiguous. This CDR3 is CASSEVVGNSPLHF. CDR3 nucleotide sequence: TGTGCCAGCAGTGAAGTTGTTGGTAATTCACCCCTCCACTTT.